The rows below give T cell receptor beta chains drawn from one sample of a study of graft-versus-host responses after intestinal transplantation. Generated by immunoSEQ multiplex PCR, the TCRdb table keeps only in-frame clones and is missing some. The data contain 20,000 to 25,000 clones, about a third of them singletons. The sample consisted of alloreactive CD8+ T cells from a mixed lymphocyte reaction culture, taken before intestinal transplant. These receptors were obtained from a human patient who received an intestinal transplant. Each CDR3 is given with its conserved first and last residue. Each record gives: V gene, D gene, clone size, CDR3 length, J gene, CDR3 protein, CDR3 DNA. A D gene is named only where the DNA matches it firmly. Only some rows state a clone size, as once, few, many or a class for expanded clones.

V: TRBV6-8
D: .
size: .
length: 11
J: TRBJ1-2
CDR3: CASSYSVGYTF
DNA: TGTGCCAGCAGTTATTCTGTTGGCTACACCTTC

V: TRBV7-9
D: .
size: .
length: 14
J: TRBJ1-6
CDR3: CASSFSSYNSPLHF
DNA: TGTGCCAGCAGCTTCAGCTCCTATAATTCACCCCTCCACTTT

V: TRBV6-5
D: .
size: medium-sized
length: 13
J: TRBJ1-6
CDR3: CASSYGPGSPLHF
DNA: TGTGCCAGCAGTTACGGGCCTGGGTCACCCCTCCACTTT

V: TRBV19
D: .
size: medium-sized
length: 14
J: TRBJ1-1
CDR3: CASSNGYMNTEAFF
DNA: TGTGCCAGTAGTAATGGCTACATGAACACTGAAGCTTTCTTT

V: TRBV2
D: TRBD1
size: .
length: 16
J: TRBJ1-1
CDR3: CASGGPGQGRRAEAFF
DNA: TGTGCCAGCGGGGGACCGGGACAGGGAAGGCGCGCTGAAGCTTTCTTT

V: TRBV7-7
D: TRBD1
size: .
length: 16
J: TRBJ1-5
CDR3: CASSRRDRGSNQPQHF
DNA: TGTGCCAGCAGCCGCCGGGACAGGGGCTCCAATCAGCCCCAGCATTTT

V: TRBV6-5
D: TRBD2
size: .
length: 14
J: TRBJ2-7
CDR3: CASSDASGIYEQYF
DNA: TGTGCCAGCAGTGATGCTAGCGGGATCTACGAGCAGTACTTC

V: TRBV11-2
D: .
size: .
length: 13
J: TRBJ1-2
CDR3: CASSLGVLYGYTF
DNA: TGTGCCAGCAGCTTAGGGGTTCTCTATGGCTACACCTTC

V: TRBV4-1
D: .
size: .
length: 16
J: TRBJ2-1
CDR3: CASSPKGILWYNEQFF
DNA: TGCGCCAGCAGCCCCAAGGGTATTCTTTGGTACAATGAGCAGTTCTTC

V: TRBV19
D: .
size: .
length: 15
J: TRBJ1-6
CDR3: CASGHNYENNSPLHF
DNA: TGTGCCAGTGGCCACAATTACGAAAATAATTCACCCCTCCACTTT

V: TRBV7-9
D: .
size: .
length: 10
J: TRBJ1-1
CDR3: CASSLAEAFF
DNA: TGTGCCAGCAGCTTAGCGGAAGCTTTCTTT

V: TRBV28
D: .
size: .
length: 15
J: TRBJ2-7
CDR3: CASRPVAQPGYEQYF
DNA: TGTGCCAGCAGACCCGTTGCGCAGCCCGGCTACGAGCAGTACTTC

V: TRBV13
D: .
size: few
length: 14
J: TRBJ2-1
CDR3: CASSLTGGGGEQFF
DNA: TGTGCCAGCAGCTTAACCGGGGGAGGGGGGGAGCAGTTCTTC

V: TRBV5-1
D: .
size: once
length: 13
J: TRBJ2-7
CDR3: CASGGYTPYEQYF
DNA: TGCGCCAGCGGGGGGTACACGCCCTACGAGCAGTACTTC

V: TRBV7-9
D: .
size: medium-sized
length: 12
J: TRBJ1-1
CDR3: CASSLGVSEAFF
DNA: TGTGCCAGCAGCTTAGGAGTATCTGAAGCTTTCTTT

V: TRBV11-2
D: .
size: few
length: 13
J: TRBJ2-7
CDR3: CASSLASSYEQYF
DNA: TGTGCCAGCAGCTTAGCTAGCTCCTACGAGCAGTACTTC

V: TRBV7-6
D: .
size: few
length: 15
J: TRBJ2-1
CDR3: CASSLVGGAGNEQFF
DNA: TGTGCCAGCAGCTTAGTCGGAGGTGCGGGCAATGAGCAGTTCTTC

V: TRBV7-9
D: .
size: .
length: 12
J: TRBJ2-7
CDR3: CASSGTNYEQYF
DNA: TGTGCCAGCAGCGGGACAAACTACGAGCAGTACTTC

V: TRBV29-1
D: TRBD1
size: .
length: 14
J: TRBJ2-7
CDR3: CSVEGTGGVYEQYF
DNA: TGCAGCGTTGAAGGGACAGGGGGCGTCTACGAGCAGTACTTC

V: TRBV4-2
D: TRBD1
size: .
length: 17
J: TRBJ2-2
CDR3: CASSQEGTGWSTGELFF
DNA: TGTGCCAGCAGCCAAGAAGGGACAGGGTGGAGCACCGGGGAGCTGTTTTTT

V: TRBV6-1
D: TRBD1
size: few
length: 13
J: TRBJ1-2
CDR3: CASTRGQGDGYTF
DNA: TGTGCCAGCACCCGGGGACAGGGAGATGGCTACACCTTC

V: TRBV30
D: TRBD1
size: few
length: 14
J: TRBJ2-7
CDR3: CAWETGQSAYEQYF
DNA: TGTGCCTGGGAAACGGGACAGAGTGCCTACGAGCAGTACTTC

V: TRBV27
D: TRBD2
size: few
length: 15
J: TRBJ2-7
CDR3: CASSIAGGSPYEQYF
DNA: TGTGCCAGCAGCATAGCGGGGGGGTCCCCCTACGAGCAGTACTTC

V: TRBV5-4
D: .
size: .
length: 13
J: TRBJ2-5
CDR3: CASTTDGGETQYF
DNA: TGTGCCAGCACCACGGATGGGGGTGAGACCCAGTACTTC

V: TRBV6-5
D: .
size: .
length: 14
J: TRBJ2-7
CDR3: CASSPTGNRYEQYF
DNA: TGTGCCAGCAGTCCCACAGGGAATCGATACGAGCAGTACTTC

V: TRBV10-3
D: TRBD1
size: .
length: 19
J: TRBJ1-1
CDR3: CAISDFPWRGLDMNTEAFF
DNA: TGTGCCATCAGTGATTTTCCATGGAGGGGGCTAGACATGAACACTGAAGCTTTCTTT

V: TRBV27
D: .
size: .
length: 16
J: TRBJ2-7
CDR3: CASSARIWSLYYEQYF
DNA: TGTGCCAGCAGTGCGAGGATATGGAGCCTTTACTACGAGCAGTACTTC

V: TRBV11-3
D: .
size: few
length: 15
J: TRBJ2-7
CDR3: CASSLESGPSYEQYF
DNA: TGTGCCAGCAGCTTAGAGTCAGGGCCCTCCTACGAGCAGTACTTC

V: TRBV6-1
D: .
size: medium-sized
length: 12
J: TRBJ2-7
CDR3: CASSEDPYEQYF
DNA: TGTGCCAGCAGTGAAGATCCCTACGAGCAGTACTTC

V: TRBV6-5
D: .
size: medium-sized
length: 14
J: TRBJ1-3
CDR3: CANPSRTAGNTIYF
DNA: TGTGCCAACCCGTCCAGGACTGCTGGAAACACCATATATTTT

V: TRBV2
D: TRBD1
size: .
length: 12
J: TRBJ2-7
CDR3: CASLGGIYEQYF
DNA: TGTGCCAGCCTAGGGGGCATCTACGAGCAGTACTTC

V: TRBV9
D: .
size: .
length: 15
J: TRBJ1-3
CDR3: CASSLQGLSGNTIYF
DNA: TGTGCCAGCAGCTTACAGGGCCTCTCTGGAAACACCATATATTTT

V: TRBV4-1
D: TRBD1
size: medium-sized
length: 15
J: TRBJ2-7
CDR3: CASSQSGTGSYEQYF
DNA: TGCGCCAGCAGCCAATCCGGGACAGGGTCGTACGAGCAGTACTTC

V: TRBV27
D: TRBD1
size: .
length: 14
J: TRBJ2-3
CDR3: CASSWTGGTDTQYF
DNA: TGTGCCAGCAGCTGGACAGGGGGCACAGATACGCAGTATTTT

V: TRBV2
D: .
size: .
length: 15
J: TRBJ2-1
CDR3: CASSDISGSYNEQFF
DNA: TGTGCCAGCAGTGATATTAGCGGTTCCTACAATGAGCAGTTCTTC

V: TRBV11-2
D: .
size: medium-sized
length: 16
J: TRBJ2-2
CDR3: CASSFFTEKPTGELFF
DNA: TGTGCCAGCAGCTTTTTTACCGAGAAACCCACCGGGGAGCTGTTTTTT

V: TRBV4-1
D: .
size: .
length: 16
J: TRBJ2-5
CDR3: CASSQERGFDSGTQYF
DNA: TGCGCCAGCAGCCAAGAGAGGGGGTTTGATTCAGGGACCCAGTACTTC

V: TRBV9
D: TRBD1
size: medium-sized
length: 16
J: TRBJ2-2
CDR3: CASSDRTGRADGELFF
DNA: TGTGCCAGCAGCGACCGGACAGGACGGGCTGACGGGGAGCTGTTTTTT

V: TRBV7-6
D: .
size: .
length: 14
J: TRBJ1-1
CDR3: CASSLGGQNTEAFF
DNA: TGTGCCAGCAGCTTAGGAGGACAGAACACTGAAGCTTTCTTT

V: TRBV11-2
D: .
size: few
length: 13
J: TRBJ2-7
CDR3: CASSLVLGYEQYF
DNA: TGTGCCAGCAGCTTAGTCCTCGGTTACGAGCAGTACTTC

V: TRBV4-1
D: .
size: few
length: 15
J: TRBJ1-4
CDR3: CASSQERAYNEKLFF
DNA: TGCGCCAGCAGCCAAGAGCGCGCTTATAATGAAAAACTGTTTTTT